Shown below are 18 T cell receptor beta chains from a single sample sequenced in a study of shared clonotypes between healthy human individuals (dated by TCRdb to about 2020). Receptors were amplified or captured by the immunoSEQ multiplex PCR assay. TCRdb retrieved this table from immuneACCESS and kept in-frame rearrangements only. Not all clones are present; in checked studies, unresolved V genes account for under half, and no reason is known for the remainder. This sample gives around 1.5 million clones in total; 95% to 99% of them show up just once. Together, the top ten hold approximately 0.44% of the sample. The sample was naive CD4+ T cells sorted from blood. This specimen's cell subset or site label, interpreted: CD45RA+ positively selected. The receptors were sampled from a man under 40 in good health.

The chain couples TRBV4-1 to TRBJ2-3; 8 nucleotides match TRBD1. V lost 3 bases to trimming and J lost 6 bases; unmatched junction nucleotides: 8. This CDR3 is built from 15 residues. Germline CDR1 is MGHRA and CDR2 is YSYEKL. The CDR3 is CASSHRTGFRDTQYF. The CDR3 DNA sequence: TGCGCCAGCAGCCATAGGACAGGGTTCAGGGATACGCAGTATTTT.

J is TRBJ1-5 and V is TRBV10-2; no clear D gene. Per the germline V gene, CDR1 is WSHSY and CDR2 is SAAADI. The CDR3 runs to 13 residues. The V end lost 1 base, the J end lost 1 base, and 2 bases lay between the germline ends. CDR3 region: CASSEWSNQPQHF. CDR3 nucleotides: TGCGCCAGCAGTGAGTGGAGCAATCAGCCCCAGCATTTT.

The rearrangement joins TRBV20-1 to TRBJ1-2; D uncertain. Germline assignment: CDR1 DFQATT and CDR2 SNEGSKA (reference sequence). The ends were cut back, 3 bases at V and 8 bases at J, with 10 bases in the middle. The CDR3 covers 11 residues. CDR3 bases: TGCAGTGCTAGGAGTTCTTGGGGCTACACCTTC. It encodes CSARSSWGYTF.

The chain carries TRBV9 and TRBJ2-1; TRBD2 agrees at 7 bases. The germline V gene encodes CDR1 SGDLS and CDR2 YYNGEE. This CDR3 has 16 residues. Trimming took 4 bases from V and 10 from J; bases not matched to a gene: 17. The chain's CDR3 is CASSLTGRGGQREQFF. The CDR3 DNA is TGTGCCAGCAGCCTGACGGGGAGGGGCGGTCAAAGGGAGCAGTTCTTC.

The CDR3 sequence: CASSLDAPREQYF. CDR3 nucleotides: TGCGCCAGCAGCCTGGACGCCCCACGGGAGCAGTACTTC. The chain has TRBV5-1 and TRBJ2-7; the D is unclear. V dropped 4 bases and J dropped 7 bases, with 15 bases sitting between them. This CDR3 has 13 amino acids. CDR1 SGHRS and CDR2 YFSETQ come from the germline V gene.

J is TRBJ1-5 and V is TRBV18; D gene uncertain. V gave up 6 bases and J gave up 1 base, with 7 bases separating them. The germline gives CDR1 KGHSH, CDR2 LQKENI. CDR3 length: 13 residues. The CDR3 loop is CASSSGSNQPQHF. CDR3 DNA sequence: TGTGCCAGCTCCTCGGGGAGCAATCAGCCCCAGCATTTT.

With respect to this clone: Other DNA sequences in this specimen translate into the identical CDR3. The chain has TRBV12-5 and TRBJ1-1; no clear D gene. Germline V gives CDR1 LGHNT, CDR2 FRNRAP. The CDR3 is 11 amino acids. Trimming removed 1 base at V and 3 bases at J, with 0 bases between. CDR3 amino acids: CASGLDTEAFF. CDR3 in DNA: TGTGCTAGTGGTTTGGACACTGAAGCTTTCTTT.

In its sample, this clone was seen once. This chain connects TRBV5-1 to TRBJ1-1; 7 bases are a match to TRBD1. Germline V gene sequence: CDR1 SGHRS, CDR2 YFSETQ. The CDR3 contains 15 residues. J gave up 4 bases and V 4 bases, and 10 bases lay outside the gene matches. The CDR3 region is CASSPLTGSSTEAFF. The CDR3, as DNA: TGCGCCAGCAGCCCTTTGACAGGGTCGAGCACTGAAGCTTTCTTT.

V gene TRBV7-2 combines with J gene TRBJ1-3; D gene unclear. With 5 bases removed from V and 0 bases from J, the gap between germline ends came to 14 bases. This CDR3 region has 16 residues. The V gene's germline CDR1 is SGHTA and CDR2 FQGNSA. The CDR3 DNA reads TGTGCCAGCAGCCCAGCCGCTACGCCCTCTGGAAACACCATATATTTT. Amino acids: CASSPAATPSGNTIYF.

This chain's CDR3 is CSVGPLVNTEAFF. DNA of the CDR3: TGCAGCGTTGGACCGCTTGTGAACACTGAAGCTTTCTTT. The V and J genes are TRBV29-1 and TRBJ1-1; D uncertain. Trimming pared 4 bases from V and 0 bases from J, leaving 9 bases between. Germline values: CDR1 SQVTM, CDR2 ANQGSEA. The CDR3 has 13 residues.

Only a few counts were recorded for this clone. The chain couples TRBV6-5 to TRBJ1-1, with 7 bases aligning to TRBD1. Germline lookup yields CDR1 MNHEY and CDR2 SVGAGI. CDR3 length equals 13 residues. Germline trimming cut 5 bases from V and 6 bases from J; bases unmatched to any gene: 6. The CDR3: CASSPTGTAEAFF. CDR3 bases: TGTGCCAGCAGTCCCACAGGGACAGCTGAAGCTTTCTTT.

On this clone: In the same sample, other DNA sequences code for this CDR3. The chain uses TRBV29-1 and TRBJ1-5, with D perhaps TRBD1 (5 bases). In germline, CDR1 is SQVTM, CDR2 ANQGSEA. Trimming removed 4 bases from V and 4 bases from J, with 8 bases in between. CDR3 length: 12 amino acids. CDR3 DNA sequence: TGCAGCGTTGCCGGGGGGAATCAGCCCCAGCATTTT. Translated: CSVAGGNQPQHF. Looking up the rest from reference TRBV29-1 and TRBJ1-5 gives the full variable domain: SAVISQKPSRDICQRGTSLTIQCQVDSQVTMMFWYRQQPGQSLTLIATANQGSEATYESGFVIDKFPISRPNLTFSTLTVSNMSPEDSSIYLCSVAGGNQPQHFGDGTRLSIL.

The chain employs TRBV7-6 and TRBJ2-1; D unclear. The ends were cut back, 0 bases at V and 5 bases at J, with 5 bases in the middle. The CDR3 totals 13 residues. Germline V gives CDR1 SGHVS, CDR2 FNYEAQ. CDR3 sequence: CASSLAGDNEQFF. The DNA for the CDR3 is TGTGCCAGCAGCTTAGCGGGTGACAATGAGCAGTTCTTC.

The chain uses TRBV19 and TRBJ2-1; no firm D call. Trimming removed 3 bases at V and 8 bases at J, with 11 bases between. Germline loops: CDR1 LNHDA, CDR2 SQIVND (reference sequence). This CDR3 comprises 13 residues. CDR3 amino acids: CASSIGRGDEQFF. The CDR3, as DNA: TGTGCCAGTAGTATTGGCCGCGGAGATGAGCAGTTCTTC.

This sequence joins TRBV12-5 and TRBJ2-1; D possibly corresponds to TRBD2 (5 bases). CDR1 and CDR2 from the germline V gene are LGHNT and FRNRAP. V was clipped by 0 bases and J by 0 bases, with 21 bases between them. This CDR3 is 20 amino acids long. The CDR3 here is CASGLVGLARRPYSYNEQFF. CDR3 DNA: TGTGCTAGTGGTTTGGTAGGCCTAGCTCGTAGACCCTACTCCTACAATGAGCAGTTCTTC.

The V gene is TRBV7-9, the J gene TRBJ2-1; D remains unclear. Germline values: CDR1 SEHNR, CDR2 FQNEAQ (reference sequence). The CDR3 consists of 13 residues. Trimming took off 1 base at V and 8 bases at J, with 9 bases between the two ends. This CDR3 reads CASSLVSWDEQFF. CDR3 DNA: TGTGCCAGCAGCTTAGTATCGTGGGATGAGCAGTTCTTC.

V and J are TRBV5-1 and TRBJ2-2; 8 bases agree with TRBD1. CDR3 size: 15 residues. J was trimmed by 0 bases and V by 4 bases; bases with no gene match: 2. The V gene's germline CDR1 is SGHRS and CDR2 YFSETQ. CDR3 residues: CASSIQGANTGELFF. CDR3 nucleotides: TGCGCCAGCAGCATACAGGGGGCGAACACCGGGGAGCTGTTTTTT. Together with reference TRBV5-1 and TRBJ2-2, the CDR3 gives the full variable domain: KAGVTQTPRYLIKTRGQQVTLSCSPISGHRSVSWYQQTPGQGLQFLFEYFSETQRNKGNFPGRFSGRQFSNSRSEMNVSTLELGDSALYLCASSIQGANTGELFFGEGSRLTVL.

The chain has TRBV18 and TRBJ2-7; possible D gene TRBD1, 6 bases. This CDR3 has 13 amino acids. Trimming left V 5 bases short and J 3 bases short, with 11 bases between. From germline, CDR1 is KGHSH and CDR2 LQKENI. The CDR3 coding sequence is TGTGCCAGCTCAGTCACAGGGTTCTACGAGCAGTACTTC. This sequence encodes CASSVTGFYEQYF. The full variable domain, with the rest looked up from reference TRBV18 and TRBJ2-7, is NAGVMQNPRHLVRRRGQEARLRCSPMKGHSHVYWYRQLPEEGLKFMVYLQKENIIDESGMPKERFSAEFPKEGPSILRIQQVVRGDSAAYFCASSVTGFYEQYFGPGTRLTVT.